Sequencing of this TCR beta chain was carried out in a study of human T cells and chemical hapten exposure. Background on the study: Patch tests put 0.01% DPC on the upper back, read at 6 days.

The time point is: pre-sensitization, week 0. Treatment defined: therapeutic diphenylcyclopropenone sensitization with weekly scalp DPC. Total RNA was isolated from whole blood that had not been fractionated. Donation of samples came from alopecia patients who were 18 to 70 years old and suitable for DPC. Germline V gene data show CDR1 as LGHDT and CDR2 as YNNKEL (reference sequence). V was pared by 1 base and J by 2 bases, with 8 bases between. The CDR3 has 14 residues. TCRdb itself ran the RACE reads through MiXCR, one entry per CDR3 protein. The sample has approximately 52,000 distinct CDR3 sequences, approximately 10% seen once. Many counts were recorded for this clonotype.

The V and J genes are TRBV3-1 and TRBJ1-2; unclear D gene. The TCR sequence derives from a woman younger than 45 with alopecia areata. Some clones in this sample may be carry-over from other donors' samples. This specimen consisted of whole blood, obtained in connection with sensitization to the hapten diphenylcyclopropenone (DPC). CDR3 residues: CASSQAAGNYGYTF. The CDR3 DNA is TGTGCCAGCAGCCAAGCCGCGGGCAACTATGGCTACACCTTC.